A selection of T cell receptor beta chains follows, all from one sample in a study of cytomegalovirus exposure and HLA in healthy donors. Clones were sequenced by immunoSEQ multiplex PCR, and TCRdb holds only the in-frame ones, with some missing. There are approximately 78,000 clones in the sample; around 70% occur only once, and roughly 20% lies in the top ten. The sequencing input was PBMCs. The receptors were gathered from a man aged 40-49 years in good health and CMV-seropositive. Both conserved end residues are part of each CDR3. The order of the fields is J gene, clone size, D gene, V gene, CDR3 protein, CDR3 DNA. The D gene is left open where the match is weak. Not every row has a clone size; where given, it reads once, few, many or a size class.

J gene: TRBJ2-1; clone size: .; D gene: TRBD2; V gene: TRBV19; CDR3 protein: CASSTLADSYNEQFF; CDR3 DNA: TGTGCCAGTAGTACCCTAGCGGACTCCTACAATGAGCAGTTCTTC
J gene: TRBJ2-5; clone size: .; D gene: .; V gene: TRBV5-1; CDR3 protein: CASSLSATTQETQYF; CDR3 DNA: TGCGCCAGCAGCTTGTCCGCGACAACGCAAGAGACCCAGTACTTC
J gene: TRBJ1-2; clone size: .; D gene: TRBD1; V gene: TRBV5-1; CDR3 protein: CASSFGQGASGYTF; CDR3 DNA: TGCGCCAGCAGCTTCGGACAGGGGGCTAGTGGCTACACCTTC
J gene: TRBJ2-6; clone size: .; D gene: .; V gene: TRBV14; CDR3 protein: CASSLLQGESSGANVLTF; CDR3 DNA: TGTGCCAGCAGCCTATTACAGGGAGAATCCTCTGGGGCCAACGTCCTGACTTTC
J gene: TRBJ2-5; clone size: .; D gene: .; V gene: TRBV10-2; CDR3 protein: CASSEGAGQYF; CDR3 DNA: TGCGCCAGCAGCGAAGGGGCGGGGCAGTACTTC
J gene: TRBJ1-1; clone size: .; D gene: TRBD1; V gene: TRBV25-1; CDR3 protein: CASTQGADTEAFF; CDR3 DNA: TGTGCCAGCACCCAGGGGGCGGACACTGAAGCTTTCTTT
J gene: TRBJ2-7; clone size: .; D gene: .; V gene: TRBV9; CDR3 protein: CASSVGGTEVYEQYF; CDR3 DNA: TGTGCCAGCAGCGTAGGGGGGACTGAGGTATACGAGCAGTACTTC
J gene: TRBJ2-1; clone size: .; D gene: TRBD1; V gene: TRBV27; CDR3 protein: CASSFGQGRFGEQFF; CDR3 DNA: TGTGCCAGCAGTTTCGGACAGGGGCGATTTGGTGAGCAGTTCTTC
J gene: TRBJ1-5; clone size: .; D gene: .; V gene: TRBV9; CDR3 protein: CASSAYQGPQHF; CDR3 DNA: TGTGCCAGCAGCGCTTACCAGGGGCCCCAGCATTTT
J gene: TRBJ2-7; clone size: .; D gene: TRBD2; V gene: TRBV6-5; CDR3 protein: CASRTDGGGRYEQYF; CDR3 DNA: TGTGCCAGCAGGACAGACGGGGGGGGCAGGTACGAGCAGTACTTC
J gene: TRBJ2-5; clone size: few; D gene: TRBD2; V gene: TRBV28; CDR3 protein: CASSFLTSGGHQETQYF; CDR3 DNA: TGTGCCAGCAGTTTTCTGACGAGCGGGGGGCATCAAGAGACCCAGTACTTC
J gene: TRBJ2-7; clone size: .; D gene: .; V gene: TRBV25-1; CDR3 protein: CASRETGYYEQYF; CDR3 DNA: TGTGCCAGCAGAGAAACAGGATATTACGAGCAGTACTTC
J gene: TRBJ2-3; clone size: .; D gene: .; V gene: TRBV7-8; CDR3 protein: CASSLWAGPGDTQYF; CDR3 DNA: TGTGCCAGCAGCCTTTGGGCAGGGCCTGGAGATACGCAGTATTTT
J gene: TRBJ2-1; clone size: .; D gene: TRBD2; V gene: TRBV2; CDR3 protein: CASSDWEGEQFF; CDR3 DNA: TGTGCCAGCAGTGACTGGGAGGGAGAGCAGTTCTTC
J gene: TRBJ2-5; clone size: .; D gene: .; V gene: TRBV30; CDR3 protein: CAWSIPGTTQETQYF; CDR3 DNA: TGTGCCTGGAGTATTCCCGGGACAACACAAGAGACCCAGTACTTC
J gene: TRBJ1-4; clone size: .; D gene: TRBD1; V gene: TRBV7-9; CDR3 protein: CASSPTGEANEKLFF; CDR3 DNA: TGTGCCAGCAGCCCAACAGGGGAGGCTAATGAAAAACTGTTTTTT
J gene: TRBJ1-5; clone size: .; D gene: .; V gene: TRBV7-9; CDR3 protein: CASSLRSGSFSNQPQHF; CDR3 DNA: TGTGCCAGCAGCTTAAGATCCGGGAGTTTCAGCAATCAGCCCCAGCATTTT
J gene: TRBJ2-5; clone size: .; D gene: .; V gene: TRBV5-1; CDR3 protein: CASSLGDLETQYF; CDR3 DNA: TGCGCCAGCAGCTTGGGAGATTTAGAGACCCAGTACTTC
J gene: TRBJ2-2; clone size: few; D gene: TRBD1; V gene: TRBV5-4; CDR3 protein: CASSSTGPTGELFF; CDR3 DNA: TGTGCCAGCAGCTCGACAGGGCCCACCGGGGAGCTGTTTTTT
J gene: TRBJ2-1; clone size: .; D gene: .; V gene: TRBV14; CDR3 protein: CASSQERWVGGGGKQFF; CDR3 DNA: TGTGCCAGCAGCCAAGAAAGGTGGGTCGGAGGGGGGGGAAAGCAGTTCTTC
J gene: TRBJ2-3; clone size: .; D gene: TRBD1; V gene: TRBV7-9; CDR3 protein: CATRQGTTDTQYF; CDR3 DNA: TGTGCCACAAGACAGGGGACTACAGATACGCAGTATTTT
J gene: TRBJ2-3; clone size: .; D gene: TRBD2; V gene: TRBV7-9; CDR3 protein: CASSWTRGLAGDEDTQYF; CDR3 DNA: TGTGCCAGCAGCTGGACCAGAGGACTAGCGGGGGATGAAGATACGCAGTATTTT
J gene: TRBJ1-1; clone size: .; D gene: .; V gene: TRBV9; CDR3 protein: CASSVTGPRAFF; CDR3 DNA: TGTGCCAGCAGCGTCACAGGGCCCCGAGCTTTCTTT
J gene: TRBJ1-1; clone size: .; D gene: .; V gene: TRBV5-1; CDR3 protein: CASSLSQPGHEAFF; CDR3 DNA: TGCGCCAGCAGCCTGTCTCAGCCGGGACATGAAGCTTTCTTT
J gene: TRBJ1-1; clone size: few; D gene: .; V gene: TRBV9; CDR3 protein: CASSPGGGNTEAFF; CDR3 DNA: TGTGCCAGCAGCCCAGGAGGAGGGAACACTGAAGCTTTCTTT
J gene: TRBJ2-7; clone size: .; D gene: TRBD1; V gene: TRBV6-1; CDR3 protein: CASSEGTGGYEQYF; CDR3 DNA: TGTGCCAGCAGTGAAGGGACAGGGGGCTACGAGCAGTACTTC
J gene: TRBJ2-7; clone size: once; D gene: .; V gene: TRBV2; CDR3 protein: CASSDFIANNEQYF; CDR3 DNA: TGTGCCAGCAGTGATTTCATAGCTAATAACGAGCAGTACTTC
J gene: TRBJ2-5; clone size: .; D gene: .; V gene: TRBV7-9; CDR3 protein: CASSLASGSAQYF; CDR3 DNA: TGTGCCAGCAGCTTAGCATCGGGTTCGGCCCAGTACTTC
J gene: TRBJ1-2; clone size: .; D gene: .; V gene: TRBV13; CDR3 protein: CASSSLLRSPGYTF; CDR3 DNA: TGTGCCAGCAGCTCCCTCTTAAGGAGCCCGGGCTACACCTTC
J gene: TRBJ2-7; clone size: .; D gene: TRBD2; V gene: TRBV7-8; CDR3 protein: CASSPGTSAYEQYF; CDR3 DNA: TGTGCCAGCAGCCCCGGGACTAGCGCTTACGAGCAGTACTTC
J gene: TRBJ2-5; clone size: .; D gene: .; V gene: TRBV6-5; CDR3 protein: CASSPSGGGETQYF; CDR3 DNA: TGTGCCAGCAGTCCCTCGGGGGGCGGGGAGACCCAGTACTTC
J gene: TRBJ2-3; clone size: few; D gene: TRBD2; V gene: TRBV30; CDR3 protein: CAWSEGTRPDTQYF; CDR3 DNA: TGTGCCTGGAGTGAAGGGACTAGGCCAGATACGCAGTATTTT
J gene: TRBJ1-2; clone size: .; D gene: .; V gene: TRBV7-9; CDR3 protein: CASSRTADGYTF; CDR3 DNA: TGTGCCAGCAGCCGGACAGCGGATGGCTACACCTTC
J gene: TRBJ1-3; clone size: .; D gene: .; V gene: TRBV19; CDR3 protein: CASSIEGSGNTIYF; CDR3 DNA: TGTGCCAGTAGTATTGAGGGTTCTGGAAACACCATATATTTT
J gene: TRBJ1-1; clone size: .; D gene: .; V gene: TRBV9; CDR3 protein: CASSAGYEAFF; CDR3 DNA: TGTGCCAGCAGTGCGGGATATGAAGCTTTCTTT
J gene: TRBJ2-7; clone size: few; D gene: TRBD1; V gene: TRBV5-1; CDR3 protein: CASSHPGQGNEQYF; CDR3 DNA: TGCGCCAGCAGTCACCCGGGACAGGGTAACGAGCAGTACTTC
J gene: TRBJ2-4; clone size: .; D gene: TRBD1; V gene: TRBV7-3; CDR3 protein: CASSLKEGAGIQYF; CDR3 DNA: TGTGCCAGCAGCTTAAAAGAGGGGGCGGGCATTCAGTACTTC
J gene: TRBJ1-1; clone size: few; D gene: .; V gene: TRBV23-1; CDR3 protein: CASSHPTGNTEAFF; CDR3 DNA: TGCGCCAGCAGTCATCCGACAGGGAACACTGAAGCTTTCTTT
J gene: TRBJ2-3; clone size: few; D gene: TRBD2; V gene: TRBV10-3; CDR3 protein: CAISESRLAGAQGTDTQYF; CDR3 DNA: TGTGCCATCAGTGAGTCGAGACTAGCGGGGGCCCAGGGGACAGATACGCAGTATTTT
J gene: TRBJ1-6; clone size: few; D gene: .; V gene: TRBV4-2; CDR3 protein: CASSPVLSYNSPLHF; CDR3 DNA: TGTGCCAGCAGCCCTGTACTCTCCTATAATTCACCCCTCCACTTT
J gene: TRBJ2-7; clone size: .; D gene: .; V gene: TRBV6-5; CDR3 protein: CASSSPTGSYEQYF; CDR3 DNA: TGTGCCAGCAGTTCGCCGACAGGTTCCTACGAGCAGTACTTC
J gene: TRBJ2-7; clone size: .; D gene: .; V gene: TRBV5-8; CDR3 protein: CASSLAVTAYEQYF; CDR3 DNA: TGTGCCAGCAGCTTGGCCGTCACAGCTTACGAGCAGTACTTC
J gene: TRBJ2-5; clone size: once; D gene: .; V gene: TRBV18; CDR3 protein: CASSPRAPETQYF; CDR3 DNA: TGTGCCAGCTCACCTCGCGCCCCCGAGACCCAGTACTTC
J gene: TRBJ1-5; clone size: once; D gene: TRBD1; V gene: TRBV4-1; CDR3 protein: CASSHSDRGDQPQHF; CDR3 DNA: TGCGCCAGCAGCCATTCTGACAGGGGTGATCAGCCCCAGCATTTT
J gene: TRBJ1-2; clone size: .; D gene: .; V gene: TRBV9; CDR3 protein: CASSVDSPTNYGYTF; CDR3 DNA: TGTGCCAGCAGCGTAGACTCGCCAACTAACTATGGCTACACCTTC
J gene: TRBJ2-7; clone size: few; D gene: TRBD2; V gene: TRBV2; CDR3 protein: CASSEMGTSWEQYF; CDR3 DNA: TGTGCCAGCAGTGAAATGGGGACTAGCTGGGAGCAGTACTTC
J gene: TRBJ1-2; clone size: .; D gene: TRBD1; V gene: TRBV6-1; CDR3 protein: CASRVRTGGRSYTF; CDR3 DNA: TGTGCCAGCAGGGTCCGGACAGGGGGCCGTAGCTACACCTTC
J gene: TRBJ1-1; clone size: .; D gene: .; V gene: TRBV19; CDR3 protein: CASSIEPNSGEAFF; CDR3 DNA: TGTGCCAGTAGTATAGAGCCGAATTCGGGGGAAGCTTTCTTT
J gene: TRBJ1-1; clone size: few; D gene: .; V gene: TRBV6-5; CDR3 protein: CASSPQRDTEAFF; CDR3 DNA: TGTGCCAGCAGTCCACAGAGGGACACTGAAGCTTTCTTT
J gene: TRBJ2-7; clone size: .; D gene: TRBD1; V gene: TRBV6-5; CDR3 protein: CASSSRDRLSKQYF; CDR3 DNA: TGTGCCAGCAGCTCCCGGGACAGGCTCAGCAAGCAGTACTTC
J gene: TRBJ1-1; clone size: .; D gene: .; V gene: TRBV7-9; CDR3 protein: CASTNGRNTEAFF; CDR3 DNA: TGTGCCAGCACGAATGGCAGGAACACTGAAGCTTTCTTT
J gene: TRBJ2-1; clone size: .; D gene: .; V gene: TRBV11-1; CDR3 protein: CASSPGGPYNEQFF; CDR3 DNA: TGTGCCAGCAGCCCGGGGGGCCCCTACAATGAGCAGTTCTTC
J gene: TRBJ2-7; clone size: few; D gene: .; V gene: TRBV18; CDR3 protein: CASSSGTTYEQYF; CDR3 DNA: TGTGCCAGCTCGTCCGGGACAACCTACGAGCAGTACTTC
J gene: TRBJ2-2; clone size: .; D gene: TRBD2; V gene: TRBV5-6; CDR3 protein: CASSGLAGGTRSGGELFF; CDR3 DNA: TGTGCCAGCAGCGGACTAGCGGGGGGGACGAGGAGTGGCGGGGAGCTGTTTTTT
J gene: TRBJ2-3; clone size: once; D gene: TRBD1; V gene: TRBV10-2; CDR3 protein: CASTRQGHTDTQYF; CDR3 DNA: TGCGCCAGCACCCGACAGGGCCACACAGATACGCAGTATTTT
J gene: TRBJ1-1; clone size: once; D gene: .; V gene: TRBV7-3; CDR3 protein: CASSLSPGGTEAFF; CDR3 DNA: TGTGCCAGCAGCTTATCCCCCGGAGGCACTGAAGCTTTCTTT
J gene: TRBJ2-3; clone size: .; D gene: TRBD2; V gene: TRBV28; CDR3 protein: CASTGPPSGGATDTQYF; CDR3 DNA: TGTGCCAGCACCGGACCCCCTAGCGGGGGGGCGACAGATACGCAGTATTTT